These 24 T cell receptor beta chains originate from one sample sequenced in a study of shared clonotypes between healthy human individuals. Terminally differentiated effector memory CD45RA+ cells were left out of the naive CD8 fraction, which was CD45RO-negative and positively selected for CCR7. Sequencing used immunoSEQ multiplex PCR; TCRdb keeps in-frame clones, though not all of them. The table records around 650,000 clones, roughly 96% of them present only once. Sequencing was carried out using naive CD8+ T cells sorted from blood. The receptors originated from a woman aged 25 to 39 in good health.

The CDR3 sequence: CATSRGQGIGQYF. CDR3 DNA: TGTGCCACCAGCAGGGGACAGGGAATAGGGCAGTACTTC. This chain uses TRBV15 with TRBJ2-7, with 9 positions matching TRBD1. V gave up 3 bases and J gave up 9 bases; unmatched junction bases: 6. CDR3 length: 13 amino acids. Germline CDR1 LNHNV, CDR2 YYDKDF (reference sequence). The variable domain in full, with the rest retrieved from reference TRBV15 and TRBJ2-7, is DAMVIQNPRYQVTQFGKPVTLSCSQTLNHNVMYWYQQKSSQAPKLLFHYYDKDFNNEADTPDNFQSRRPNTSFCFLDIRSPGLGDTAMYLCATSRGQGIGQYFGPGTRLTVT.

The rearrangement links TRBV28 to TRBJ2-3; 8 bases line up with TRBD2. The CDR3 has 18 residues. Germline-derived CDR1 and CDR2 are MDHEN and SYDVKM. Trimming took 4 bases from V and 0 from J; bases not matched to a gene: 12. Here the CDR3 DNA reads TGTGCCAGCAGTTCCGGGACTAGTATGGCCCAGAGCACAGATACGCAGTATTTT. The encoded protein is CASSSGTSMAQSTDTQYF.

This clone appeared once. The CDR3 loop is CASSPRTGTSYYEQYF. DNA of the CDR3: TGTGCCAGCAGTCCCCGAACCGGGACAAGTTACTACGAGCAGTACTTC. The chain combines TRBV28 with TRBJ2-7; possibly TRBD1 for D (6 bases). Per the germline V gene, CDR1 is MDHEN and CDR2 is SYDVKM. The length of the CDR3 is 16 residues. With 5 bases removed from V and 3 bases from J, the gap between germline ends came to 20 bases.

The chain joins TRBV28 to TRBJ2-1; tentative D call: TRBD2 (6 bases). This CDR3 spans 14 amino acids. Germline assignment: CDR1 MDHEN and CDR2 SYDVKM. With 5 bases removed from V and 10 bases from J, the gap between germline ends came to 18 bases. CDR3 protein: CASSGLAERVEQFF. For the CDR3, the DNA is TGTGCCAGCAGTGGGTTAGCGGAGCGGGTGGAGCAGTTCTTC.

This chain links TRBV29-1 with TRBJ2-5; 9 nucleotides match TRBD1. This CDR3 comprises 14 residues. The germline gives CDR1 SQVTM, CDR2 ANQGSEA. Trimming cost V 6 bases and J 3 bases; bases outside gene matches: 8. The CDR3 spells CSVPLRDREETQYF. DNA for the CDR3: TGCAGCGTCCCCCTCCGGGACAGGGAAGAGACCCAGTACTTC.

The chain has TRBV4-1 and TRBJ2-7; D perhaps matches TRBD2 (6 bases). Germline CDR1 is MGHRA and CDR2 is YSYEKL. CDR3 length: 16 amino acids. Trimming removed 4 bases from V and 7 bases from J, with 23 bases in between. The CDR3 nucleotides read TGCGCCAGCAGCCGTATCCCCTATTCCCCGCGGGATGAGCAGTACTTC. Residues: CASSRIPYSPRDEQYF.

This chain links TRBV10-1 with TRBJ2-3; D not certain. Germline V gene lookup returns CDR1 WNHNN and CDR2 SYGVQD (reference sequence). V gave up 3 bases and J gave up 2 bases, with 9 bases separating them. This CDR3 spans 14 amino acids. The CDR3 region is CASSDVQNTDTQYF. CDR3 nucleotide sequence: TGCGCCAGCAGTGATGTCCAGAACACAGATACGCAGTATTTT.

In regard to this clone: Other nucleotide sequences in the sample specify the same CDR3. CDR3 protein: CASRDRGTEAFF. The CDR3 DNA is TGTGCCAGCAGAGACAGGGGGACTGAAGCTTTCTTT. This chain links TRBV2 with TRBJ1-1; 9 positions match TRBD1. From germline, CDR1 is SNHLY and CDR2 FYNNEI. The CDR3 totals 12 residues. V shed 6 bases and J 5 bases; nucleotides not matched to a gene: 1.

The rearrangement links TRBV28 to TRBJ2-7; TRBD1 matches at 7 bases. The CDR3 runs 14 residues. CDR1 MDHEN and CDR2 SYDVKM come from the germline V gene. After removal of 4 bases from V and 6 bases from J, the junction contained 9 bases not matched to a gene. The CDR3 DNA sequence: TGTGCCAGCAGTTCCGTCTTAAGGGGGCTCGAGCAGTACTTC. Amino acid sequence: CASSSVLRGLEQYF.

For this clone: Distinct nucleotide sequences in the sample also encode this CDR3. The chain carries TRBV6-5 and TRBJ1-1, with a weak D call TRBD1 (6 bases). CDR1 and CDR2 (germline): MNHEY, SVGAGI. This CDR3 spans 13 amino acids. Trimming cost V 5 bases and J 1 base, with 8 bases left between them. CDR3 region: CASSLQGNTEAFF. CDR3 DNA: TGTGCCAGCAGTCTACAGGGGAACACTGAAGCTTTCTTT.

CDR3 amino acids: CASSYSLDQPQHF. CDR3 sequence (DNA): TGTGCCAGCAGTTACTCGCTGGATCAGCCCCAGCATTTT. The chain employs TRBV6-6 and TRBJ1-5, with no clear D. The V gene's germline CDR1 is MNHNY and CDR2 SVGAGI (reference sequence). The CDR3 has 13 residues. Trimming stripped 0 bases from V and 5 bases from J, with 5 bases between.

This clone was counted a single time. The chain combines TRBV5-8 with TRBJ1-5, with D possibly TRBD1 on 5 matching bases. V lost 5 bases and J lost 2, with 8 bases in between. Germline CDR1 reads SGHTS; CDR2 reads YDEGEE. There are 13 residues in the CDR3. The CDR3 sequence is CASRGTGNQPQHF. The CDR3 DNA reads as TGTGCCAGCAGGGGGACTGGCAATCAGCCCCAGCATTTT. Full variable domain (missing parts from reference TRBV5-8 and TRBJ1-5): EAGVTQSPTHLIKTRGQQATLRCSPISGHTSVYWYQQALGLGLQFLLWYDEGEERNRGNFPPRFSGRQFPNYSSELNVNALELEDSALYLCASRGTGNQPQHFGDGTRLSIL.

The V and J genes are TRBV4-1 and TRBJ1-4; D is unclear. The CDR3 length is 17 residues. CDR1 MGHRA and CDR2 YSYEKL come from the germline V gene. Trimming pared 1 base from V and 16 bases from J, leaving 28 bases between. The CDR3 nucleotides read TGCGCCAGCAGCCAAGTCCTCACCGGGAACACGGGAGGTGAGCCGTTTTTT. This gives the protein CASSQVLTGNTGGEPFF.

The V and J genes are TRBV14 and TRBJ2-1; possibly TRBD1 or TRBD2 for D (5 bases each). With 0 bases removed from V and 1 base from J, the gap between germline ends came to 7 bases. Germline V CDR1 and CDR2: SGHDN, FVKESK. The CDR3 runs 15 residues. CDR3 nucleotide sequence: TGTGCCAGCAGCCAAGATGGGGGATCCTACAATGAGCAGTTCTTC. It is translated as CASSQDGGSYNEQFF.

This clone was observed a single time. The V gene is TRBV28, the J gene TRBJ2-7; perhaps D is TRBD1 or TRBD2 (5 bases each). The germline V gene has CDR1 MDHEN and CDR2 SYDVKM. The CDR3 runs 16 residues. Trimming took 1 base from V and 4 from J, leaving 17 bases between them. CDR3 protein: CASSLSATRGQYEQYF. The CDR3 DNA reads as TGTGCCAGCAGTTTATCGGCCACCCGGGGCCAATACGAGCAGTACTTC.

The rearrangement joins TRBV28 to TRBJ2-1, with D perhaps being TRBD1 or TRBD2 (5 bases each). This CDR3 is built from 16 residues. Trimming removed 6 bases from V and 4 bases from J, with 19 bases in between. In germline, CDR1 is MDHEN, CDR2 SYDVKM. The CDR3 sequence is CASSSVGERPYNEQFF. Written as DNA, the CDR3 is TGTGCCAGCAGCTCTGTGGGGGAGCGTCCTTACAATGAGCAGTTCTTC.

V usage is TRBV27 and J usage is TRBJ1-1, with a tentative D call TRBD1 (5 bases). V dropped 2 bases and J dropped 4 bases, with 11 bases sitting between them. Germline V gene lookup returns CDR1 MNHEY and CDR2 SMNVEV (reference sequence). The CDR3 is made up of 14 amino acids. CDR3 protein: CASSLVGVGTEAFF. In DNA form, the CDR3 reads TGTGCCAGCAGTTTAGTGGGGGTGGGCACTGAAGCTTTCTTT.

The rearrangement uses TRBV9 and TRBJ2-1; TRBD2 matches at 10 bases. Germline loops: CDR1 SGDLS, CDR2 YYNGEE. CDR3 length: 14 residues. V was pared by 1 base and J by 7 bases, with 2 bases of the junction left unmatched. CDR3 bases: TGTGCCAGCAGCGTACCTAGCGGGAGTAATGAGCAGTTCTTC. Translation: CASSVPSGSNEQFF.

The chain is built from TRBV27 and TRBJ1-1; TRBD1 matches at 9 bases. After removal of 7 bases from V and 5 bases from J, the junction contained 11 bases not matched to a gene. Per germline, CDR1 MNHEY and CDR2 SMNVEV (reference sequence). This CDR3 is built from 15 residues. The CDR3 bases are TGTGCCAGCATCTTTTTACAGGGGGCGAGAACTGAAGCTTTCTTT. Protein sequence: CASIFLQGARTEAFF.

This CDR3 reads CASSLLGPGGAKNIQYF. As DNA, the CDR3 is TGTGCCAGCAGTTTACTGGGTCCGGGAGGAGCCAAAAACATTCAGTACTTC. V and J are TRBV27 and TRBJ2-4; 7 bases are shared with TRBD2. Germline loops: CDR1 MNHEY, CDR2 SMNVEV (reference sequence). This CDR3 region has 17 residues. V trimming: 2 bases; J trimming: 0 bases; junction bases outside the gene matches: 7.

The chain is built from TRBV7-9 and TRBJ2-1; 7 positions match TRBD1. This CDR3 comprises 14 residues. Germline V gene sequence: CDR1 SEHNR, CDR2 FQNEAQ (reference sequence). The trim removed 3 bases at V and 5 bases at J, leaving 4 bases unmatched. The CDR3 region is CASSFGTVNNEQFF. CDR3 nucleotide sequence: TGTGCCAGCAGCTTCGGGACAGTCAACAATGAGCAGTTCTTC.

The chain couples TRBV5-6 to TRBJ1-2; D may be TRBD1 (5 bases). Germline V gene data show CDR1 as SGHDT and CDR2 as YYEEEE. V was pared by 3 bases and J by 5 bases, with 17 bases between. This CDR3 region has 15 residues. CDR3 DNA: TGTGCCAGCAGCTCCAGTGGGGATGGGGGATATGGCTACACCTTC. It encodes CASSSSGDGGYGYTF. The full variable domain, with the rest looked up from reference TRBV5-6 and TRBJ1-2, is DAGVTQSPTHLIKTRGQQVTLRCSPKSGHDTVSWYQQALGQGPQFIFQYYEEEERQRGNFPDRFSGHQFPNYSSELNVNALLLGDSALYLCASSSSGDGGYGYTFGSGTRLTVV.

CDR3 sequence (DNA): TGCAGTGCTATCTACAATGAGCAGTTCTTC. The encoded protein is CSAIYNEQFF. V usage is TRBV20-1 and J usage is TRBJ2-1; D remains unclear. V was cut by 4 bases and J by 3 bases, with 1 base left in between. The CDR3 has 10 residues. Germline V gene data show CDR1 as DFQATT and CDR2 as SNEGSKA (reference sequence).

The rearrangement links TRBV7-9 to TRBJ1-1; D gene uncertain. Per the germline V gene, CDR1 is SEHNR and CDR2 is FQNEAQ (reference sequence). V gave up 4 bases and J gave up 9 bases, with 6 bases separating them. The CDR3 consists of 10 residues. CDR3 residues: CASSSNKAFF. CDR3 sequence (DNA): TGTGCCAGCAGCTCAAATAAAGCTTTCTTT.